The source of this TCR beta chain is a study of blood T cell repertoires in COVID-19. Under the authors' procedure: Researchers report that nucleated cell counts were estimated from reference gene primer amplification. Generated by immunoSEQ multiplex PCR, the TCRdb table keeps only in-frame clones and is missing some. V, J and clone size are those of that table, while D and trimming were read from the DNA. The table lists tens of thousands of clones, 88% of them singletons, with 5.1% in the top ten. This clone was detected only once. The CDR3 sequence is 13 residues long. Germline values: CDR1 SGHRS, CDR2 YFSETQ. V gave up 6 bases and J gave up 3 bases, with 12 bases separating them.

The TCR comes from a human donor in a cohort sampled during active COVID-19. V gene TRBV5-1 combines with J gene TRBJ2-5; weak D call: TRBD2 (5 bases). The specimen was peripheral blood. The CDR3 nucleotides read TGCGCCAGCACACTCGGGGTTGAAGAGACCCAGTACTTC. It translates to CASTLGVEETQYF. Complete variable domain (other parts from reference TRBV5-1 and TRBJ2-5): KAGVTQTPRYLIKTRGQQVTLSCSPISGHRSVSWYQQTPGQGLQFLFEYFSETQRNKGNFPGRFSGRQFSNSRSEMNVSTLELGDSALYLCASTLGVEETQYFGPGTRLLVL.